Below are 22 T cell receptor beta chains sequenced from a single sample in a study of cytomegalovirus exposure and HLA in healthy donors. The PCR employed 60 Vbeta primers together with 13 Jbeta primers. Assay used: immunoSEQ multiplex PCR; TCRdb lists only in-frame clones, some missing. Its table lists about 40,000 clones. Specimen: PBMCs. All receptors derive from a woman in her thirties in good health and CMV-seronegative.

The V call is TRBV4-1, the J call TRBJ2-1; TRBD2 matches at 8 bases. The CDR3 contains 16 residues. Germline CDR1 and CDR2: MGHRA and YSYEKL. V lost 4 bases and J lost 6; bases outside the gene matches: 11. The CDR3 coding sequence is TGCGCCAGCAGCCTAGAGTCCGGGAGGGCCGGCAATGAGCAGTTCTTC. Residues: CASSLESGRAGNEQFF.

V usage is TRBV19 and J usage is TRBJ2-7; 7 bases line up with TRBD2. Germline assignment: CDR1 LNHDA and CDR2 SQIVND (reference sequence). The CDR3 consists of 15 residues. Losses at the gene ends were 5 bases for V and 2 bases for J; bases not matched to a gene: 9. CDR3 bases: TGTGCCAGTAGTCACCCTAGCGGCAATACCTACGAGCAGTACTTC. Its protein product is CASSHPSGNTYEQYF.

Here the CDR3 DNA reads TGTGCCAGTAGCCCAAATACAGGGGGCCGCAATCAGCCCCAGCATTTT. Translating it yields CASSPNTGGRNQPQHF. V usage is TRBV19 and J usage is TRBJ1-5; TRBD1 aligns across 9 bases. Germline CDR1 reads LNHDA; CDR2 reads SQIVND (reference sequence). V gave up 6 bases and J gave up 2 bases; unmatched junction bases: 8. This CDR3 has 16 amino acids.

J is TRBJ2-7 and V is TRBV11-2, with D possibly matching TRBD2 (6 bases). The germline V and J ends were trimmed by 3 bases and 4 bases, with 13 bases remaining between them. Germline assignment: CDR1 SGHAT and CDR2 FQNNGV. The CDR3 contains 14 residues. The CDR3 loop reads CASSLGGRSYEQYF. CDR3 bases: TGTGCCAGCAGCTTGGGTGGGAGGAGTTACGAGCAGTACTTC.

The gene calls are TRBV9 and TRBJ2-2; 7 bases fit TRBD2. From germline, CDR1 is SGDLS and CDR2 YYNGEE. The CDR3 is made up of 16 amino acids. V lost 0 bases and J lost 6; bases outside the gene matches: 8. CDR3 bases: TGTGCCAGCAGCGTAGCGTCGGGGACTACTGCCGGGGAGCTGTTTTTT. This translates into CASSVASGTTAGELFF.

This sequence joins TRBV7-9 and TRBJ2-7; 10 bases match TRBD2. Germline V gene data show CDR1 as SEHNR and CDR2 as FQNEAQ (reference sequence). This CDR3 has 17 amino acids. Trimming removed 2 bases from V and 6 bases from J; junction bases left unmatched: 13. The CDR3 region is CASSLKGAGGKGFEQYF. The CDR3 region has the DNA TGTGCCAGCAGCTTAAAAGGAGCGGGAGGGAAAGGGTTCGAGCAGTACTTC.

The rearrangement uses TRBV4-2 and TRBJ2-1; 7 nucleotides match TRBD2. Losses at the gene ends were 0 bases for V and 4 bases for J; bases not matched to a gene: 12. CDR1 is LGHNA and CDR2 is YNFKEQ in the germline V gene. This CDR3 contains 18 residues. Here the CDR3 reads CASSQDRLGEGRYNEQFF. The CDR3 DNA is TGTGCCAGCAGCCAAGACAGGTTGGGGGAGGGGAGGTACAATGAGCAGTTCTTC.

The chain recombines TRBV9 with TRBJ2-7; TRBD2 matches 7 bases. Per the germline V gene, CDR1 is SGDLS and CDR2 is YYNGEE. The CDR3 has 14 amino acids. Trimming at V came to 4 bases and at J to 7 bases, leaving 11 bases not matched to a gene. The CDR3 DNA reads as TGTGCCAGCAGCTCCTCTAGCGGTGCGGGGGAGCAGTACTTC. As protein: CASSSSSGAGEQYF.

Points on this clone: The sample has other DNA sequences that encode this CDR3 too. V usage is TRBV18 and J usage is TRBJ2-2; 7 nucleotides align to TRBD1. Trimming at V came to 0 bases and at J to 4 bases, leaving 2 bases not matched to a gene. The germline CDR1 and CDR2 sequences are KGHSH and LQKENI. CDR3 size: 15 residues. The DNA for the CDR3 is TGTGCCAGCTCACCACCTCCAGGGGGCACCGGGGAGCTGTTTTTT. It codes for CASSPPPGGTGELFF.

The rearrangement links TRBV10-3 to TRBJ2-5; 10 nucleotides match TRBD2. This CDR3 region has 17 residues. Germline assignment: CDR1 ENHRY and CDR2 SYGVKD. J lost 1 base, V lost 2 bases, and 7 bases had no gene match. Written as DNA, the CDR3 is TGTGCCATCAGTGAGGAAGGACTAGCGGATGGCCAAGAGACCCAGTACTTC. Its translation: CAISEEGLADGQETQYF.

The CDR3: CASSLTSGYAYEQYF. The CDR3 DNA reads as TGCGCCAGCAGCTTGACTAGCGGATACGCCTACGAGCAGTACTTC. The chain employs TRBV5-1 and TRBJ2-7; 8 nucleotides agree with TRBD2. V trimming: 1 base; J trimming: 2 bases; junction bases outside the gene matches: 5. Germline loops: CDR1 SGHRS, CDR2 YFSETQ. This CDR3 is built from 15 residues.

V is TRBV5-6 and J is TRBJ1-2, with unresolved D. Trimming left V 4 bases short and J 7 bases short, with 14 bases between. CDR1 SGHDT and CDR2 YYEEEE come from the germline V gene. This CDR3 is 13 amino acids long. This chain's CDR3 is CASSTGGSGGYTF. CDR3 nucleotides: TGTGCCAGCAGCACCGGCGGGAGCGGTGGCTACACCTTC.

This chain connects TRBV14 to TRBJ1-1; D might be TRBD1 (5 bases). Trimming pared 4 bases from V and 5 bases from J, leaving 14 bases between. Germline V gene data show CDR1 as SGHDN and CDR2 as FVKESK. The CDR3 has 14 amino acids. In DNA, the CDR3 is TGTGCCAGCAGCCGGGGCGGGGCCTTGACTGAAGCTTTCTTT. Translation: CASSRGGALTEAFF. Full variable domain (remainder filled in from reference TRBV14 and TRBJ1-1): EAGVTQFPSHSVIEKGQTVTLRCDPISGHDNLYWYRRVMGKEIKFLLHFVKESKQDESGMPNNRFLAERTGGTYSTLKVQPAELEDSGVYFCASSRGGALTEAFFGQGTRLTVV.

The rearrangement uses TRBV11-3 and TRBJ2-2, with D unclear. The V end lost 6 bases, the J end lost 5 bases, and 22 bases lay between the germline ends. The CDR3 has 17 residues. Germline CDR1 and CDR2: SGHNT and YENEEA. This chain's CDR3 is CASSYGALGYGTGELFF. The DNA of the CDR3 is TGTGCCAGCAGTTACGGAGCGTTGGGTTATGGGACCGGGGAGCTGTTTTTT.

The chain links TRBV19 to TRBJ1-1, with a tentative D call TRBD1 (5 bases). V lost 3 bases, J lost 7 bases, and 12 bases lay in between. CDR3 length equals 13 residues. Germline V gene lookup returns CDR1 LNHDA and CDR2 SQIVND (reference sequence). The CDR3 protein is CASSMERQIEAFF. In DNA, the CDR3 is TGTGCCAGTAGTATGGAAAGACAGATTGAAGCTTTCTTT.

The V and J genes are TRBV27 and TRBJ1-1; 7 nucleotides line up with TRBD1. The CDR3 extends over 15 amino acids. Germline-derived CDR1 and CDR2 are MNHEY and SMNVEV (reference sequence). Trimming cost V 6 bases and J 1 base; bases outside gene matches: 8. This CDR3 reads CASSPRGDANTEAFF. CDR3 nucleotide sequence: TGTGCCAGCAGCCCCAGGGGGGACGCGAACACTGAAGCTTTCTTT.

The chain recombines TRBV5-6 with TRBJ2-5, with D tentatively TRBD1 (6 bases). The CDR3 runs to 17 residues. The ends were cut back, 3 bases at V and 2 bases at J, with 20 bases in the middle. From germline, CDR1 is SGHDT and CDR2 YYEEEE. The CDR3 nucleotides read TGTGCCAGCAGCTCCTACAGGGAACCTATGGTACAAGAGACCCAGTACTTC. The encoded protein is CASSSYREPMVQETQYF.

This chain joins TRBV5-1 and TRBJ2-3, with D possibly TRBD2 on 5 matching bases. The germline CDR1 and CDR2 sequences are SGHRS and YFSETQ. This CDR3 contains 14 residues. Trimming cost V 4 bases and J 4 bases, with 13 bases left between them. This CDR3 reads CASSPYGGADTQYF. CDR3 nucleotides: TGCGCCAGCAGCCCCTACGGAGGTGCAGATACGCAGTATTTT.

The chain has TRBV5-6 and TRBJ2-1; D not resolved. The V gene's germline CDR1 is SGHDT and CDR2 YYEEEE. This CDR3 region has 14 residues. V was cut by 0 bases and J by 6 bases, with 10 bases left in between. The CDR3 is CASSLGSNGNEQFF. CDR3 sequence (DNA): TGTGCCAGCAGCTTGGGGTCTAATGGCAATGAGCAGTTCTTC.

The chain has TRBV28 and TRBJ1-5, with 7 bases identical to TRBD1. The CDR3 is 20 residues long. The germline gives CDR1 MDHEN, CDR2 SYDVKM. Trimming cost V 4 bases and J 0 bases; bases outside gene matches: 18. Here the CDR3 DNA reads TGTGCCAGCAGTTCCCCCCTTGGGGTTGGGACAGCTTATAGCAATCAGCCCCAGCATTTT. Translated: CASSSPLGVGTAYSNQPQHF.

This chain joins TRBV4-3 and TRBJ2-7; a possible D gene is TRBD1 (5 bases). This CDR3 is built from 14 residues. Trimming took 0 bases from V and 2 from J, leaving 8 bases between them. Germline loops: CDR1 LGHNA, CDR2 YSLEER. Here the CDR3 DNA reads TGCGCCAGCAGCCAAGATCGCAGGGCCTACGAGCAGTACTTC. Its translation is CASSQDRRAYEQYF.

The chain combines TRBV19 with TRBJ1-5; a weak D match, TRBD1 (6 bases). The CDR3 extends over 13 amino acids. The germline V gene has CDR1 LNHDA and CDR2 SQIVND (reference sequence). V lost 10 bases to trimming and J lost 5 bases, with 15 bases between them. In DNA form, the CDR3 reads TGTGCCAAGCAGGACAGCCCTTATCAGCCCCAGCATTTT. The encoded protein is CAKQDSPYQPQHF.